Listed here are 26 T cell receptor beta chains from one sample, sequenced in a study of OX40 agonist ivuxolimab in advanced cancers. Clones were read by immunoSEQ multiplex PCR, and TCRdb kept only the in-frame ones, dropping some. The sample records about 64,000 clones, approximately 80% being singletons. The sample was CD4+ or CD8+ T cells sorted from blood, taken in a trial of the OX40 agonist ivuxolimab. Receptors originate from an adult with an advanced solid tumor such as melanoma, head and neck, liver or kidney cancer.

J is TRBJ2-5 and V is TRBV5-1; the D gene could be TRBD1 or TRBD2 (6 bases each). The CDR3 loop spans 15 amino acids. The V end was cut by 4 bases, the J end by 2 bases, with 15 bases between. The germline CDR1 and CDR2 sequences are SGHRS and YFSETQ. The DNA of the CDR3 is TGCGCCAGCAGCCCGCAGGGGACTTCTCAAGAGACCCAGTACTTC. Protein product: CASSPQGTSQETQYF.

This chain's CDR3 is CASSPGTDRTGELFF. CDR3 bases: TGCGCCAGCAGTCCAGGGACAGATCGAACCGGGGAGCTGTTTTTT. This rearrangement joins TRBV4-1 to TRBJ2-2; 7 nucleotides agree with TRBD1. Germline loops: CDR1 MGHRA, CDR2 YSYEKL. The CDR3 has 15 residues. The junction had 9 bases not matched to a gene; V was cut back by 6 bases and J by 5 bases.

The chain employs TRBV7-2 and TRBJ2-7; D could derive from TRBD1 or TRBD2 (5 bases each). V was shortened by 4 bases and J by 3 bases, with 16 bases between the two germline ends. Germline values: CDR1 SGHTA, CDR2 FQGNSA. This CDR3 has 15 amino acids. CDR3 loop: CASSSSWGPIYEQYF. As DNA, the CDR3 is TGTGCCAGCAGCTCGAGTTGGGGACCCATCTACGAGCAGTACTTC. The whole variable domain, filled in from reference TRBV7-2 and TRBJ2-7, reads GAGVSQSPSNKVTEKGKDVELRCDPISGHTALYWYRQSLGQGLEFLIYFQGNSAPDKSGLPSDRFSAERTGGSVSTLTIQRTQQEDSAVYLCASSSSWGPIYEQYFGPGTRLTVT.

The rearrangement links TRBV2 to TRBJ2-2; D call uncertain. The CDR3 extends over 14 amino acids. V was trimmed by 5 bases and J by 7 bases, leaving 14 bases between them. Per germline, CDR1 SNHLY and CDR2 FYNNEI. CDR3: CASSRISWGGELFF. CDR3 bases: TGTGCCAGCAGTCGGATTTCTTGGGGCGGGGAGCTGTTTTTT.

Written as DNA, the CDR3 is TGTGCCAGTAGTGACAGGGGGCGAGCCTTCTACGAGCAGTACTTC. Translating it yields CASSDRGRAFYEQYF. This chain joins TRBV19 and TRBJ2-7; TRBD1 aligns across 10 bases. This CDR3 is 15 amino acids long. With 5 bases clipped from V and 3 bases from J, the junction kept 7 bases outside the gene matches. The V gene's germline CDR1 is LNHDA and CDR2 SQIVND (reference sequence).

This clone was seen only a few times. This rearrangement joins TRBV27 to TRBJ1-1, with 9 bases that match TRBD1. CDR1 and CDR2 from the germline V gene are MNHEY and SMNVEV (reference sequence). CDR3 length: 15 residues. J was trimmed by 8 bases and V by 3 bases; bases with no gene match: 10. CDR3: CASSFGTGPEGEAFF. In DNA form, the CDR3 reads TGTGCCAGCAGTTTTGGGACAGGGCCTGAGGGGGAAGCTTTCTTT.

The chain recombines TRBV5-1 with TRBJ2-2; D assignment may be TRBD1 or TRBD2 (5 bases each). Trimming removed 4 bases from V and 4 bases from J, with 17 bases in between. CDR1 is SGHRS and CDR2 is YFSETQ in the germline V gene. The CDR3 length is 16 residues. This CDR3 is CASSIRDLGGTGELFF. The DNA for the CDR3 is TGCGCCAGCAGCATCCGGGACCTGGGTGGCACCGGGGAGCTGTTTTTT.

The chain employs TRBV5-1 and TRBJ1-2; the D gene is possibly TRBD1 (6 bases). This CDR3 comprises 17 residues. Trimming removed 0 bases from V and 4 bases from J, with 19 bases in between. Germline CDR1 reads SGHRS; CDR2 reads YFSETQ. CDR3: CASSLALPGTRSYGYTF. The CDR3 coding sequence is TGCGCCAGCAGCTTGGCCCTGCCCGGGACACGGAGCTATGGCTACACCTTC.

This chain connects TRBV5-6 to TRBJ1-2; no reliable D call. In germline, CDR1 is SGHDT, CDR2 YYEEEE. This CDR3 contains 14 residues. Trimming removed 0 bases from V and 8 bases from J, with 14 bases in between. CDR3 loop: CASSLVNPPVGYTF. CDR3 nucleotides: TGTGCCAGCAGCTTGGTGAACCCACCCGTAGGCTACACCTTC.

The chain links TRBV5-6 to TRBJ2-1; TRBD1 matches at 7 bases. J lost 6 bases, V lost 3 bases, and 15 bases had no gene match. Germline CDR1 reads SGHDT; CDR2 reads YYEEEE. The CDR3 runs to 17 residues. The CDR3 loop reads CASSSTVDRAKANEQFF. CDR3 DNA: TGTGCCAGCAGCTCCACCGTCGACAGGGCGAAAGCCAATGAGCAGTTCTTC.

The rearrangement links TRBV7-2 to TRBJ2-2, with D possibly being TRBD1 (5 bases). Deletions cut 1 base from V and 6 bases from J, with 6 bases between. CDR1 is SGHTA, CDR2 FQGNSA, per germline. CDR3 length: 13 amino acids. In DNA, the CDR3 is TGTGCCAGCAGCTTAGTAGGGGCCGGGGAGCTGTTTTTT. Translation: CASSLVGAGELFF.

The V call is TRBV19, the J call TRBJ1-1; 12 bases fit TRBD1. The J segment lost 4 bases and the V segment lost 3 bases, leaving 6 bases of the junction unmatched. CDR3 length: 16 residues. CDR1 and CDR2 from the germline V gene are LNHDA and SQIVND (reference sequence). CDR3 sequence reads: CASSMGQGAPSTEAFF. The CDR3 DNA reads TGTGCCAGTAGTATGGGACAGGGGGCTCCTAGCACTGAAGCTTTCTTT.

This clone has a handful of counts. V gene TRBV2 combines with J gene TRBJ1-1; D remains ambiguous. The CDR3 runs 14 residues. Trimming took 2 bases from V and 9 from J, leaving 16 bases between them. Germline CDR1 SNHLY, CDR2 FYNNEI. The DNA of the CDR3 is TGTGCCAGCAGTGAAAAGTATTCGGCTCAGAAAGCTTTCTTT. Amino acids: CASSEKYSAQKAFF.

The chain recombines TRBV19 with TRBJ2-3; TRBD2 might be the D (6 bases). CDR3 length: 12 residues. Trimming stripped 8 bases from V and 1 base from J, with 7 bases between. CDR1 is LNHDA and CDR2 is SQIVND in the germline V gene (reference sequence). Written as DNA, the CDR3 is TGTGCCAGTTTAGCGGGCACAGATACGCAGTATTTT. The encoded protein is CASLAGTDTQYF.

The DNA for the CDR3 is TGTGCCAGCAGCCCGAGGACTAGCGGGGGGGCGGAGACCCAGTACTTC. Translating it yields CASSPRTSGGAETQYF. The chain joins TRBV5-4 to TRBJ2-5; 15 bases agree with TRBD2. CDR3 size: 16 residues. V gave up 4 bases and J gave up 5 bases; unmatched junction bases: 6. CDR1 is SGHNT and CDR2 is YYREEE in the germline V gene (reference sequence). The full variable domain, rest sourced from reference TRBV5-4 and TRBJ2-5, is ETGVTQSPTHLIKTRGQQVTLRCSSQSGHNTVSWYQQALGQGPQFIFQYYREEENGRGNFPPRFSGLQFPNYSSELNVNALELDDSALYLCASSPRTSGGAETQYFGPGTRLLVL.

CDR3 DNA sequence: TGTGCCAGTAGTATGCGGTCTGGGGGACTAGCGGCCTACGAGCAGTACTTC. It is translated as CASSMRSGGLAAYEQYF. This chain connects TRBV19 to TRBJ2-7, with 11 bases identical to TRBD2. V shed 3 bases, J shed 2 bases, and the junction held 9 bases outside the gene matches. There are 17 residues in the CDR3. CDR1 and CDR2 from the germline V gene are LNHDA and SQIVND (reference sequence).

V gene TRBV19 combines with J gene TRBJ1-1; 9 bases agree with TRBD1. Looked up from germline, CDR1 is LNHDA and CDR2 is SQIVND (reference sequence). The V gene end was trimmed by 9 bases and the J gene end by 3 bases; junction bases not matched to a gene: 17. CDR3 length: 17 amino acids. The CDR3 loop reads CASKSTTGGVRHTEAFF. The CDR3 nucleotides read TGTGCCAGCAAATCAACTACAGGGGGCGTGCGGCACACTGAAGCTTTCTTT.

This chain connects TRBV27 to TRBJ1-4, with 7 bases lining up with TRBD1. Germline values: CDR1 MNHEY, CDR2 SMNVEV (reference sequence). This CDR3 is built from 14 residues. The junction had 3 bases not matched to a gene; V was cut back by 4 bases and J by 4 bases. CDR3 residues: CASSSTGINEKLFF. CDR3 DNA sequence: TGTGCCAGCAGTTCGACAGGGATTAATGAAAAACTGTTTTTT.

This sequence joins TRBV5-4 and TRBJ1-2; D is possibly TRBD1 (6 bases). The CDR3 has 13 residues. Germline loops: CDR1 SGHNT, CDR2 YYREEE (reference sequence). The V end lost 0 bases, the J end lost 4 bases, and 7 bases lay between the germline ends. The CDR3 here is CASSLVGGYGYTF. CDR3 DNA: TGTGCCAGCAGCTTGGTAGGGGGCTATGGCTACACCTTC.

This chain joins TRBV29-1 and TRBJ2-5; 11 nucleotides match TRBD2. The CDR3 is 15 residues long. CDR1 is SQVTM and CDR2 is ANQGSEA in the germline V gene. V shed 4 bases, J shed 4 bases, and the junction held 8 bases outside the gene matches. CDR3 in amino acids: CSVATSGTAGETQYF. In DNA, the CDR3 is TGCAGCGTTGCGACTAGCGGGACGGCCGGAGAGACCCAGTACTTC.

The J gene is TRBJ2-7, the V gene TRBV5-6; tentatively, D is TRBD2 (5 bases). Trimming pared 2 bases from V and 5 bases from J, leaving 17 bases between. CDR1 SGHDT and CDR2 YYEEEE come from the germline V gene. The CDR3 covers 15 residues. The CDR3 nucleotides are TGTGCCAGCAGCTTTGGATCCGAGGGCCCCGACGAGCAGTACTTC. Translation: CASSFGSEGPDEQYF.

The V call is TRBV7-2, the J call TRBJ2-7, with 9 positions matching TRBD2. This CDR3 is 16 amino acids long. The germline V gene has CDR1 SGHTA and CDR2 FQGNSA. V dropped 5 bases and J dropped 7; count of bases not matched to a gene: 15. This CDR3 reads CASSPGWRGGRGEQYF. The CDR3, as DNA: TGTGCCAGCAGCCCCGGTTGGCGGGGGGGCCGAGGGGAGCAGTACTTC. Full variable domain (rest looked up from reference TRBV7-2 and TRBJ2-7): GAGVSQSPSNKVTEKGKDVELRCDPISGHTALYWYRQSLGQGLEFLIYFQGNSAPDKSGLPSDRFSAERTGGSVSTLTIQRTQQEDSAVYLCASSPGWRGGRGEQYFGPGTRLTVT.

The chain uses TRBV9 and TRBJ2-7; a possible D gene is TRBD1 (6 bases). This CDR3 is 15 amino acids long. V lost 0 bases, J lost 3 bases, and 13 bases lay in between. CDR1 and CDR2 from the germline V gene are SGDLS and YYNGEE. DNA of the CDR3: TGTGCCAGCAGCGTAGTAGGGGACACGATCTACGAGCAGTACTTC. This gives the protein CASSVVGDTIYEQYF.

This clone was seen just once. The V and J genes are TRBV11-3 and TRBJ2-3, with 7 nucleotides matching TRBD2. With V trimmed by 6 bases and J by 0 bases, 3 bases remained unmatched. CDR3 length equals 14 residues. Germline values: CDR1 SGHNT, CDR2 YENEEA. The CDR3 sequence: CASSMGGSTDTQYF. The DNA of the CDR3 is TGTGCCAGCAGTATGGGGGGGAGCACAGATACGCAGTATTTT. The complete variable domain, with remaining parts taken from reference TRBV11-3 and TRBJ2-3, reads EAGVVQSPRYKIIEKKQPVAFWCNPISGHNTLYWYLQNLGQGPELLIRYENEEAVDDSQLPKDRFSAERLKGVDSTLKIQPAELGDSAVYLCASSMGGSTDTQYFGPGTRLTVL.

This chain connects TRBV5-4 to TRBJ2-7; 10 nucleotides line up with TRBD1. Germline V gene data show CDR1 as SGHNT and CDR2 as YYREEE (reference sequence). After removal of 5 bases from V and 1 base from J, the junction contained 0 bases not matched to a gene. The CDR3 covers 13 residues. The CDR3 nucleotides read TGTGCCAGCAGGGGACAGGGGTCCTACGAGCAGTACTTC. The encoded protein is CASRGQGSYEQYF.

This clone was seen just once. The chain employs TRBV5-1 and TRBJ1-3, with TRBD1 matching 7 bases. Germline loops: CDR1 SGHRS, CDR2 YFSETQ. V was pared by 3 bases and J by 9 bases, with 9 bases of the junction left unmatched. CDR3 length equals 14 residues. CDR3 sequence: CASSSDRPGVTIYF. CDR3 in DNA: TGCGCCAGCAGCTCGGACAGGCCTGGAGTCACCATATATTTT.